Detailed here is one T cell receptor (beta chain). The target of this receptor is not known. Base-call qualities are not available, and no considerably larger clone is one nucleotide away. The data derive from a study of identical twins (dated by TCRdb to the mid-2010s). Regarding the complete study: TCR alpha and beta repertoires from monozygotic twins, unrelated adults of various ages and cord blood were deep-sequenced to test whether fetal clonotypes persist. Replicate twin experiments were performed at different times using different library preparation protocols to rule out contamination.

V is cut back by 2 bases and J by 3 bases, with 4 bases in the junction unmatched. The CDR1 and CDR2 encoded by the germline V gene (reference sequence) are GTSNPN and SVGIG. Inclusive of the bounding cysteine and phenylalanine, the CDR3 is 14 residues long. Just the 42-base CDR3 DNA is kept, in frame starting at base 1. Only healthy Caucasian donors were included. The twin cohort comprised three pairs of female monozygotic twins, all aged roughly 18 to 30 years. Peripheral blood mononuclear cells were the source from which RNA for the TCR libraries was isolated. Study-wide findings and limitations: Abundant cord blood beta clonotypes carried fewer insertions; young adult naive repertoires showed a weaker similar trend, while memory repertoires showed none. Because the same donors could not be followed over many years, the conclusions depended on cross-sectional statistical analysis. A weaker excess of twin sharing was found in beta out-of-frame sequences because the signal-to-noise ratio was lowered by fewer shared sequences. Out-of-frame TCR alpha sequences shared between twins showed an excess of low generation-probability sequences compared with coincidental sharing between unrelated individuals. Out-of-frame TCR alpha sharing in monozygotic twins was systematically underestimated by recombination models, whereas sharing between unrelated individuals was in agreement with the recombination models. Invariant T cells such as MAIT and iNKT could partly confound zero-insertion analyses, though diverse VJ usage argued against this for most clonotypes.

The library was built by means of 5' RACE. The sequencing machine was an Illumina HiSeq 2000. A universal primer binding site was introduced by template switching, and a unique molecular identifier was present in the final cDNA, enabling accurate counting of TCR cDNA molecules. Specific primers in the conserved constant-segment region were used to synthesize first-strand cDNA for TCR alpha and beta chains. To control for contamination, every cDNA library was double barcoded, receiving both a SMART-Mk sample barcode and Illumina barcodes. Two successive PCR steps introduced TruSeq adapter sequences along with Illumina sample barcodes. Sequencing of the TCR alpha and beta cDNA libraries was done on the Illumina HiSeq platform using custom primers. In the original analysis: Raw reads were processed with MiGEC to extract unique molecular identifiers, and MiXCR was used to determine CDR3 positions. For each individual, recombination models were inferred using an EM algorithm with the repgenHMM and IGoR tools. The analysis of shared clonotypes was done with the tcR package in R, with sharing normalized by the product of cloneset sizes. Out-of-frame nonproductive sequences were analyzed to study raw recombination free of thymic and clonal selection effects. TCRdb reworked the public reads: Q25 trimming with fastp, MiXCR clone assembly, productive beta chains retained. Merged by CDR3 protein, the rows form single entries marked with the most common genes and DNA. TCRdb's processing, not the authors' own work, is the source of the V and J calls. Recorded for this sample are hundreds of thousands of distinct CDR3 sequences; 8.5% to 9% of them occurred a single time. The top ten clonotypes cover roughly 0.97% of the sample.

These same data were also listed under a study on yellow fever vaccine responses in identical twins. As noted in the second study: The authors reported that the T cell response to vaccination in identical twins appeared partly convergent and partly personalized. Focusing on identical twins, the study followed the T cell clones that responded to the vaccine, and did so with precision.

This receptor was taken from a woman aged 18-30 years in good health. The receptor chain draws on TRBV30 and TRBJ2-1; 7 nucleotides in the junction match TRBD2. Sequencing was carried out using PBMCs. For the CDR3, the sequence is CAWSKRGDYNEQFF. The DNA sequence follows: TGTGCCTGGAGTAAGCGGGGAGACTACAATGAGCAGTTCTTC.